This T cell receptor beta chain derives from a study of blood T cells in healthy people across ages. Findings and limits, study-wide: Diversity was higher, and naive CD4+ cells more numerous, in long-lived donors than in aged donors.

Notes on this clonotype: Antigen: not known.

Sample-barcoded 5' priming and a J-beta primer mix drove a second PCR of roughly 6 to 12 cycles. TCRdb re-called the 5' RACE reads with MiXCR, one entry per CDR3 protein. The sample shows about 800,000 distinct CDR3 sequences, more than 20% of them seen only once. V was clipped by 8 bases and J by 0 bases; unmatched bases: 1. The CDR3 runs 12 residues. Germline-derived CDR1 and CDR2 are ENHRY and SYGVKD. These data were also reused for a study on T cells of mothers and their children.

The chain is built from TRBV10-3 and TRBJ2-7; 7 bases line up with TRBD1. The sequenced material came from blood. This clonotype was sampled from a boy younger than 18 in good health. CDR3 nucleotides: TGTGCCATCGGACAGGCCTCCTACGAGCAGTACTTC. Translated: CAIGQASYEQYF.